This T cell receptor beta chain was sequenced for a study of T cell responses to AZD1222 COVID-19 vaccine. Pooled samples include second doses given at about 4 or 12 weeks. The repertoire was sequenced with immunoSEQ multiplex PCR; TCRdb's copy has only in-frame clones and lacks some. Of about 94,000 clones in the sample, about 85% were seen once. With regard to this clone: As yet, its antigen is unknown.

Overall study findings and caveats: The donor cohort was predominantly white British with a female majority, and clonal diversity may have been underestimated. Vaccine-associated CD4 TCRs ranged over spike, dominating at 160-218 and 743-854. Spike-specific TCR breadth and depth both grew after two AZD1222 doses.

V lost 4 bases to trimming and J lost 4 bases, with 13 bases between them. CDR3 length equals 14 residues. Germline CDR1 reads SNHLY; CDR2 reads FYNNEI. Sample: peripheral blood, taken 28 days after the second AZD1222 dose. The chain employs TRBV2 and TRBJ2-5, with a possible D match to TRBD2 (6 bases). The origin of this receptor is an adult who received the AZD1222 COVID-19 vaccine. CDR3 bases: TGTGCCAGCAGTGGGGTGGGGGGAACAGAGACCCAGTACTTC. It is translated as CASSGVGGTETQYF.